The 20 T cell receptor beta chains listed next were all sequenced from one sample in a study of shared clonotypes between healthy human individuals. Produced via immunoSEQ multiplex PCR; TCRdb's table is partial and in-frame only. This sample has 550,000 to 850,000 clones, with over 65% found just once. Source material: memory CD4+ T cells sorted from blood. Subset noted: CD45RA-negative fraction. These receptors were taken from a woman in her 30s in good health.

The CDR3 sequence is CASSQHADRGNEKLFF. The CDR3 DNA follows: TGTGCCAGCAGCCAACATGCGGACAGGGGGAATGAAAAACTGTTTTTT. J is TRBJ1-4 and V is TRBV4-2; TRBD1 matches at 10 bases. CDR3 length: 16 residues. V trimming: 2 bases; J trimming: 5 bases; junction bases outside the gene matches: 5. Germline V lookup: CDR1 LGHNA, CDR2 YNFKEQ.

This chain uses TRBV19 with TRBJ1-2; D perhaps matches TRBD1 (5 bases). CDR3 length: 13 residues. Trimming removed 6 bases from V and 4 bases from J, with 12 bases in between. Germline CDR1 and CDR2: LNHDA and SQIVND (reference sequence). The CDR3 is CASSLTGLYGYTF. The CDR3 region has the DNA TGTGCCAGTAGCTTAACAGGCCTCTATGGCTACACCTTC.

J is TRBJ2-5 and V is TRBV5-6; a possible D gene is TRBD1 (6 bases). V lost 0 bases to trimming and J lost 1 base, with 13 bases between them. The CDR3 extends over 16 amino acids. Germline assignment: CDR1 SGHDT and CDR2 YYEEEE. As DNA, the CDR3 is TGTGCCAGCAGCTTGGCGGGGAACAGGGCCCAAGAGACCCAGTACTTC. Protein product: CASSLAGNRAQETQYF. The full variable domain, with the rest looked up from reference TRBV5-6 and TRBJ2-5, is DAGVTQSPTHLIKTRGQQVTLRCSPKSGHDTVSWYQQALGQGPQFIFQYYEEEERQRGNFPDRFSGHQFPNYSSELNVNALLLGDSALYLCASSLAGNRAQETQYFGPGTRLLVL.

This clone showed up just once. This chain links TRBV28 with TRBJ1-2, with 11 bases matching TRBD1. Per the germline V gene, CDR1 is MDHEN and CDR2 is SYDVKM. CDR3 length: 15 residues. Germline trimming cut 6 bases from V and 8 bases from J; bases unmatched to any gene: 11. CDR3 in DNA: TGTGCCAGCAGCCTCCCGGGACAGGGGGGGAGAGGCTACACCTTC. It codes for CASSLPGQGGRGYTF.

The CDR3 protein is CASSEHLGNEKLFF. CDR3 sequence (DNA): TGTGCCAGCAGTGAACATCTCGGTAATGAAAAACTGTTTTTT. The chain recombines TRBV6-1 with TRBJ1-4; D not resolved. This CDR3 region has 14 residues. Germline CDR1 and CDR2: MNHNS and SASEGT. The ends were cut back, 2 bases at V and 4 bases at J, with 8 bases in the middle.

The chain uses TRBV7-2 and TRBJ1-5; TRBD1 matches at 7 bases. Trimming cost V 6 bases and J 2 bases; bases outside gene matches: 13. This CDR3 comprises 17 residues. Germline values: CDR1 SGHTA, CDR2 FQGNSA. The CDR3 is CASSLGSGGWGNQPQHF. CDR3 nucleotide sequence: TGTGCCAGCAGTTTGGGGTCAGGGGGATGGGGCAATCAGCCCCAGCATTTT.

This chain joins TRBV25-1 and TRBJ2-6; D is perhaps TRBD1 (5 bases). Looked up from germline, CDR1 is MGHDK and CDR2 is SYGVNS. CDR3 length: 18 amino acids. Trimming shortened V by 5 bases and J by 9 bases, and 26 bases separated the two germline ends. The CDR3 loop is CASSKAAELDKSGNVLTF. DNA of the CDR3: TGTGCCAGCAGTAAAGCAGCAGAACTGGACAAGTCGGGCAACGTCCTGACTTTC.

The chain links TRBV6-6 to TRBJ2-2; D remains ambiguous. V gave up 6 bases and J gave up 0 bases, with 8 bases separating them. This CDR3 is built from 14 residues. Germline V gene data show CDR1 as MNHNY and CDR2 as SVGAGI (reference sequence). The CDR3: CASSYPANTGELFF. DNA of the CDR3: TGTGCCAGCAGCTACCCAGCGAACACCGGGGAGCTGTTTTTT.

This sequence joins TRBV29-1 and TRBJ2-3; 13 bases align to TRBD2. The CDR3 has 15 residues. Unmatched junction bases numbered 8, after V lost 5 bases and J lost 6 bases. Germline CDR1 SQVTM, CDR2 ANQGSEA. The DNA of the CDR3 is TGCAGCGTTACTAGGACTAGCGGGAGAAGTGATACGCAGTATTTT. As protein: CSVTRTSGRSDTQYF.

With regard to this clone: A read error may account for a junction end that differs from germline. CDR3 in amino acids: CASSPTGHSDEQYF. CDR3 DNA: TGTGCCAGCAGCCCGACGGGACACTCCGACGAGCAGTACTTC. This chain connects TRBV11-1 to TRBJ2-7, with a tentative D call TRBD1 (6 bases). This CDR3 has 14 residues. Germline CDR1 SGHAT, CDR2 FQDESV (reference sequence).

This clone was seen at least ten times. The chain is built from TRBV28 and TRBJ2-1; 14 bases are a match to TRBD2. CDR1 is MDHEN, CDR2 SYDVKM, per germline. The J segment lost 9 bases and the V segment lost 4 bases, leaving 17 bases of the junction unmatched. This CDR3 contains 19 residues. For the CDR3, the DNA is TGTGCCAGCAGTTCTACCACCGGGGGACTAGCGGGAGTAAGGGGTGAGCAGTTCTTC. Protein sequence: CASSSTTGGLAGVRGEQFF.

In its sample, this clone was seen once. The J gene is TRBJ2-5, the V gene TRBV9; D is unclear. Germline V CDR1 and CDR2: SGDLS, YYNGEE. The CDR3 is 13 amino acids. Trimming left V 0 bases short and J 6 bases short, with 9 bases between. CDR3 region: CASSVGLIQTQYF. CDR3 bases: TGTGCCAGCAGCGTAGGGCTTATCCAGACCCAGTACTTC.

The genes are TRBV30 and TRBJ1-5, with D perhaps TRBD1 (5 bases). The V gene's germline CDR1 is GTSNPN and CDR2 SVGIG (reference sequence). Trimming took 3 bases from V and 4 from J, leaving 22 bases between them. The CDR3 has 17 amino acids. The CDR3 spells CAWRGVGEDQRNQPQHF. Written as DNA, the CDR3 is TGTGCCTGGAGAGGGGTCGGAGAGGACCAGCGAAATCAGCCCCAGCATTTT. The complete variable domain, with remaining parts taken from reference TRBV30 and TRBJ1-5, reads SQTIHQWPATLVQPVGSPLSLECTVEGTSNPNLYWYRQAAGRGLQLLFYSVGIGQISSEVPQNLSASRPQDRQFILSSKKLLLSDSGFYLCAWRGVGEDQRNQPQHFGDGTRLSIL.

V is TRBV4-2 and J is TRBJ2-1, with 10 bases lining up with TRBD2. The ends lost 4 bases at V and 6 bases at J; junction bases unmatched: 3. CDR1 is LGHNA, CDR2 YNFKEQ, per germline. The CDR3 has 14 amino acids. CDR3 residues: CASSRGTSVNEQFF. DNA for the CDR3: TGTGCCAGCAGCCGAGGGACTAGCGTCAATGAGCAGTTCTTC.

CDR3 amino acids: CASSQDWTAGTQYF. CDR3 DNA sequence: TGTGCCAGCAGCCAAGACTGGACCGCCGGGACCCAGTACTTC. The chain joins TRBV4-2 to TRBJ2-5, with D hard to call. Germline lookup yields CDR1 LGHNA and CDR2 YNFKEQ. This CDR3 comprises 14 residues. The V end was cut by 0 bases, the J end by 7 bases, with 12 bases between.

This chain links TRBV5-1 with TRBJ2-1, with D hard to call. The CDR3 extends over 16 amino acids. Germline-derived CDR1 and CDR2 are SGHRS and YFSETQ. V lost 0 bases and J 0 bases, leaving 10 bases between the germline ends. The CDR3 nucleotides read TGCGCCAGCAGCTTGGACCGATCTAGCTCCTACAATGAGCAGTTCTTC. This translates into CASSLDRSSSYNEQFF.

The chain links TRBV25-1 to TRBJ2-7, with TRBD2 matching 9 bases. Germline V lookup: CDR1 MGHDK, CDR2 SYGVNS. The CDR3 is made up of 17 amino acids. The trim removed 4 bases at V and 6 bases at J, leaving 16 bases unmatched. The CDR3 sequence: CASSAELAGQFSTEQYF. CDR3 nucleotides: TGTGCCAGCAGTGCTGAGCTAGCGGGGCAGTTTTCCACCGAGCAGTACTTC.

CDR3 residues: CASSLDRGGLAFF. The CDR3 nucleotides are TGCGCCAGCAGCCTTGACAGGGGTGGATTAGCTTTCTTT. The genes are TRBV5-1 and TRBJ1-1, with 8 bases that match TRBD1. The junction had 9 bases not matched to a gene; V was cut back by 4 bases and J by 10 bases. This CDR3 is built from 13 residues. From germline, CDR1 is SGHRS and CDR2 YFSETQ.

A word on this clone: It may be a read error: a sequence one base away is much more abundant. The chain couples TRBV2 to TRBJ1-1, with TRBD1 as a possible D gene (6 bases). The CDR3 spans 13 residues. V was shortened by 5 bases and J by 3 bases, with 10 bases between the two germline ends. Germline V gene lookup returns CDR1 SNHLY and CDR2 FYNNEI. In nucleotides, the CDR3 is TGTGCCAGCAGTAACAGGGATGACACTGAAGCTTTCTTT. Translating gives CASSNRDDTEAFF.

This chain uses TRBV5-5 with TRBJ2-7; 8 bases fit TRBD2. In germline, CDR1 is SGHKS, CDR2 YYEKEE (reference sequence). The CDR3 covers 14 residues. Trimming took 6 bases from V and 0 from J; bases not matched to a gene: 5. In DNA, the CDR3 is TGTGCCAGCACGTATAGCGGGACCTCCTACGAGCAGTACTTC. It specifies CASTYSGTSYEQYF.